A selection of T cell receptor beta chains follows, all from one sample in a study of cytomegalovirus exposure and HLA in healthy donors. Assay used: immunoSEQ multiplex PCR; TCRdb lists only in-frame clones, some missing. The data hold some 150,000 clones, with roughly 81% observed a single time. Sequences were obtained from PBMCs. All receptors come from a female donor in good health and CMV-seronegative. The CDR3 runs from the conserved cysteine through the conserved F or W.

CDR3 protein,V gene
CASSYTLTGGNSPLHF,TRBV6-5
CASSEPGGASPLHF,TRBV2
CASSQRTGGYSEAFF,TRBV14
CASRYTTGELFF,TRBV6-1
CASRGTGVNTEAFF,TRBV7-9
CASRPTRDRTYGYTF,TRBV28
CASRRGGQGVHEQYF,TRBV27
CATGRGTGGNQPQHF,TRBV28
CASGRQGLDGYTF,TRBV13
CASSQDDLRAGDAYGYTF,TRBV4-1
CASTVGIMNTEAFF,TRBV28
CASSLEVRGGDSPLHF,TRBV7-9
CASSSRLAGGPSNTGELFF,TRBV27
CASSLSFFGRGSPLHF,TRBV27
CATIGTVNSPLHF,TRBV2
CASSQGLAFETQYF,TRBV18
CASSRRTGVETQYF,TRBV4-1
CASSPDRGNEKLFF,TRBV7-6
CASSIAGQDSYEQYF,TRBV7-2
CASSLASGTSTDTQYF,TRBV18
CASSQGGREGAEAFF,TRBV4-1
CASSFSIPGGRVYTGELFF,TRBV11-2
CASSPSRLESGYTF,TRBV5-1
CASSSGKAFF,TRBV7-3
CASSVASGRAEQYF,TRBV9
CASSSDSTGQPQHF,TRBV7-2
CASRRTSGSYNEQFF,TRBV14
CASSVARTWDYGYTF,TRBV9
CASSWTGQGFYEQYF,TRBV28
CASSSLLAGHSHEQYF,TRBV27
CASSRGAGGPTDTQYF,TRBV5-1
CASSSRLLPQAFF,TRBV27
CASSLSWDSGNEKLFF,TRBV27
CASSPGQLTDTQYF,TRBV5-4
CASSFLLAKSYEQYF,TRBV27
CASSPQGRDTEAFF,TRBV18
CASSYSRGDNEQFF,TRBV6-6
CASSLVVAGTDTQYF,TRBV7-9
CASSERGGTDTQYF,TRBV6-4
CASRDRDRGYEQYF,TRBV2
CASSESRAGGPGEQFF,TRBV10-1
CSVAGPVANTGELFF,TRBV29-1
CATSREQATNEKLFF,TRBV15
CASGRTGKDTQYF,TRBV12-5
CASSLERGPYEQYF,TRBV5-6
CASSLGDRGNEQYF,TRBV5-1
CASSFVAGGQSYEQYF,TRBV7-2
CASSSTGFPSYEQYF,TRBV2
CASSLGQIIMNTEAFF,TRBV25-1
CASSLLAGGGETQYF,TRBV19
CASSLLGTRAYNSPLHF,TRBV7-9
CASSSGRIEAFF,TRBV7-9
CASSPQGLNEKLFF,TRBV28
CASSSEQLAGVEQFF,TRBV2
CASSPFTDTQYF,TRBV11-2
CASSLTGYNEKLFF,TRBV7-9
CASFPGLGTGVYEQYF,TRBV18